This record concerns one T cell receptor (beta chain) sequence. The repertoire was sequenced with immunoSEQ multiplex PCR; TCRdb's copy has only in-frame clones and lacks some. The sample has tens of thousands of clones; around 80% are singletons. The data belong to a study of control samples from healthy donors and cancer patients. CDR1 and CDR2 from the germline V gene are SGHRS and YFSETQ. V dropped 0 bases and J dropped 1 base, with 4 bases sitting between them. This CDR3 spans 14 amino acids. The sequenced material came from blood. This receptor was taken from a man in his 70s in good health. This chain uses TRBV5-1 with TRBJ1-4; unclear D gene. DNA of the CDR3: TGCGCCAGCAGCTTGGATGTAACTAATGAAAAACTGTTTTTT. Translation gives CASSLDVTNEKLFF.